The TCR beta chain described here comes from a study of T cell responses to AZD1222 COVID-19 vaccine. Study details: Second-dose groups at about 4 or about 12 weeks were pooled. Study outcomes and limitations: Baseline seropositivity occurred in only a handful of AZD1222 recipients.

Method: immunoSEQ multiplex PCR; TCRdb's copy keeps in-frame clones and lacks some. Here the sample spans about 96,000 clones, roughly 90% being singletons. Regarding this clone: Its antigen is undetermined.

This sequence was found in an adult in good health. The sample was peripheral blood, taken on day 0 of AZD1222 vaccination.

The CDR3 reads CAWSPLGSSGNTIYF. The CDR3 DNA is TGTGCCTGGAGCCCCCTAGGCTCCTCTGGAAACACCATATATTTT. The rearrangement joins TRBV30 to TRBJ1-3; D remains ambiguous. Between the trimmed V and J ends, which lost 3 bases and 0 bases, there was a span of 12 bases. CDR3 length equals 15 residues. Germline V gene sequence: CDR1 GTSNPN, CDR2 SVGIG (reference sequence).